The clone carrying this T cell receptor beta chain has just one count. The antigen is undetermined. Patients were ruled out by autoimmune disease history or systemic immunosuppression. These data originate in a study of OX40 agonist ivuxolimab in advanced cancers. Study at large: Eligibility admitted prior anti-PD-1, anti-PD-L1 or anti-CTLA-4 therapy; roughly 39% had some.

Assay: immunoSEQ multiplex PCR; the TCRdb copy retains only in-frame clones and omits some. Of about 86,000 clones listed, around 85% were seen once; the top ten hold less than 1.5%. Trimming removed 5 bases from V and 6 bases from J, with 16 bases in between. Germline values: CDR1 SSHAT, CDR2 FNYEAQ (reference sequence). The CDR3 is made up of 15 amino acids. General study results and limits: CD8+ T cells showed, on average, more clonal expansion than CD4+ cells. Dosing at 0.1 to 3.0 mg/kg was accompanied by clonal expansion of CD4+ and CD8+ blood T cells by week 6.

The source was CD4+ or CD8+ T cells sorted from blood, collected in a trial of the OX40 agonist ivuxolimab. This chain connects TRBV7-7 to TRBJ2-2, with TRBD2 as a possible D gene (5 bases). The clonotype comes from an adult with an advanced solid tumor such as melanoma, head and neck, liver or kidney cancer. Here the CDR3 DNA reads TGTGCCAGCAGCCCCTACCGGGTGCGGGCCGGGGAGCTGTTTTTT. Encoded protein: CASSPYRVRAGELFF.